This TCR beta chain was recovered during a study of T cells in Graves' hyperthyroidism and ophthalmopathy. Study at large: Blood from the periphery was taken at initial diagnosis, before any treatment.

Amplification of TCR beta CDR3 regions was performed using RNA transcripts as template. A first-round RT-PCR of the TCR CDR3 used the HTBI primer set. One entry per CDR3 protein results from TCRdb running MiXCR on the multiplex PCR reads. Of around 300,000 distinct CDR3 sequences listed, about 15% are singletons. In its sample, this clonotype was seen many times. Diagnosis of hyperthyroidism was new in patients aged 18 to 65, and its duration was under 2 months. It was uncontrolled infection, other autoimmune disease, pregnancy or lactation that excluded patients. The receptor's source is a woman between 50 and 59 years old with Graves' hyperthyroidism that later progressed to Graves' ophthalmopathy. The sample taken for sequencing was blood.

CDR3 coding DNA: TGTGCCAGCATTGGAAGGCGACACTTAGACAATCAGCCCCAGCATTTT. Amino acids: CASIGRRHLDNQPQHF. This rearrangement joins TRBV6-1 to TRBJ1-5; D gene uncertain. The V end lost 7 bases, the J end lost 3 bases, and 19 bases lay between the germline ends. The CDR3 is 16 residues long. CDR1 is MNHNS and CDR2 is SASEGT in the germline V gene.